This T cell receptor (beta chain) was profiled in a study of T-cell memory formation after mild COVID-19. As for the study in general: Among the donors, TCR clusters were largely specific to each donor.

Each CDR3 protein gets one entry after TCRdb re-called the 5' RACE reads with MiXCR. The top ten clones hold 12% of a sample with approximately 580,000 distinct CDR3 sequences, around 20% of them seen once. Trimming at V came to 5 bases and at J to 3 bases, leaving 7 bases not matched to a gene. The CDR3 spans 15 residues. The V gene's germline CDR1 is LNHNV and CDR2 YYDKDF (reference sequence). The chain is built from TRBV15 and TRBJ2-5; 9 nucleotides match TRBD2. This clonotype was obtained from an adult woman who had mild COVID-19 (a few samples of this study predate the infection). Cell type and time point are not known. The specimen was PBMCs or a T cell subset sorted from them (not recorded which). This chain's CDR3 is CATSGIGTSKETQYF. The CDR3 nucleotides read TGTGCCACCAGCGGGATCGGGACTAGCAAAGAGACCCAGTACTTC.